Presented here are 31 T cell receptor beta chains from one specimen sequenced in a study of HIV-infected patients and healthy controls. Reverse transcription used about 500 ng RNA and constant-region primers for alpha and beta. Each of the alpha and beta chains got its own library through chain-specific third strand synthesis with indices. TCRdb reprocessed the 5' RACE reads with MiXCR, giving one entry per CDR3 protein. The sample contains some 5,400 distinct CDR3 sequences, 8.8% of which appear only once. Follow-up blood was drawn about 14 weeks, roughly three months, after antiretroviral therapy began. The repertoire came from unfractionated whole blood and reflected all unsorted peripheral T cells. The sample was blood, taken during antiretroviral therapy. The receptors come from an adult with HIV infection.

This clonotype was seen ten or more times. The chain has TRBV6-6 and TRBJ2-7; no clear D gene. V was clipped by 0 bases and J by 2 bases, with 14 bases between them. Per germline, CDR1 MNHNY and CDR2 SVGAGI (reference sequence). The CDR3 has 16 amino acids. The CDR3 protein is CASSYSTFRQTYEQYF. The CDR3 nucleotides are TGTGCCAGCAGTTACTCGACATTCAGGCAGACCTACGAGCAGTACTTC.

This clonotype has at least ten counts. The chain joins TRBV4-2 to TRBJ2-3, with TRBD2 identical over 7 bases. V lost 0 bases, J lost 2 bases, and 5 bases stayed unmatched. This CDR3 is built from 16 residues. Germline-derived CDR1 and CDR2 are LGHNA and YNFKEQ. In DNA, the CDR3 is TGTGCCAGCAGCCAAGAATACGGGAGGCCCACAGATACGCAGTATTTT. This codes for CASSQEYGRPTDTQYF.

This clonotype qualifies as medium-sized. The J gene is TRBJ1-2, the V gene TRBV2; D not certain. CDR3 length: 14 residues. Trimming removed 7 bases from V and 2 bases from J, with 14 bases in between. CDR1 and CDR2 from the germline V gene are SNHLY and FYNNEI. CDR3 DNA: TGTGCCAGCACCGAACGGCCTGGGAACTATGGCTACACCTTC. Translated, it gives CASTERPGNYGYTF.

By its share, this clonotype is medium-sized. The rearrangement links TRBV20-1 to TRBJ1-3; D not resolved. The V and J ends lost 7 bases and 0 bases respectively, with 13 bases between them. The germline V gene has CDR1 DFQATT and CDR2 SNEGSKA (reference sequence). The CDR3 spans 14 residues. CDR3 coding DNA: TGCAGTGTACGCCAGAGGCTCTCTGGAAACACCATATATTTT. Protein product: CSVRQRLSGNTIYF.

This clonotype is labeled as medium-sized. The rearrangement uses TRBV7-9 and TRBJ1-4; D is ambiguous. The length of the CDR3 is 14 residues. Germline V gives CDR1 SEHNR, CDR2 FQNEAQ (reference sequence). With 5 bases removed from V and 8 bases from J, the gap between germline ends came to 15 bases. The CDR3 region is CASSGWTSGEKLFF. CDR3 coding DNA: TGTGCCAGCAGCGGATGGACGAGTGGAGAAAAACTGTTTTTT.

There are many counts of this clonotype. V gene TRBV6-6 combines with J gene TRBJ2-7, with D perhaps matching TRBD1 (6 bases). CDR1 MNHNY and CDR2 SVGAGI come from the germline V gene (reference sequence). V lost 4 bases and J lost 9, with 13 bases in between. This CDR3 comprises 12 residues. The CDR3 protein is CASSSYRARQYF. In DNA form, the CDR3 reads TGTGCCAGCAGTTCGTACAGGGCGCGGCAGTACTTC.

The chain joins TRBV18 to TRBJ1-1, with 11 bases fitting TRBD1. Germline-derived CDR1 and CDR2 are KGHSH and LQKENI. The V and J ends lost 3 bases and 3 bases, in that order; junction bases with no gene match: 9. The CDR3 extends over 17 amino acids. CDR3 sequence: CASSPRTGGASDTEAFF. CDR3 coding DNA: TGTGCCAGCTCACCCCGGACAGGGGGCGCCTCAGACACTGAAGCTTTCTTT.

This clonotype was detected ten times or more. V and J are TRBV29-1 and TRBJ2-3; the D gene is possibly TRBD2 (5 bases). Germline V gene lookup returns CDR1 SQVTM and CDR2 ANQGSEA. The V end was cut by 6 bases, the J end by 2 bases, with 15 bases between. This CDR3 has 14 amino acids. The CDR3 sequence: CSVSGKLLTDTQYF. In DNA, the CDR3 is TGCAGCGTCTCCGGGAAACTCCTCACAGATACGCAGTATTTT.

Sample share makes this clonotype medium-sized. The rearrangement joins TRBV5-4 to TRBJ2-1; D may match TRBD1 or TRBD2 (6 bases each). Germline lookup yields CDR1 SGHNT and CDR2 YYREEE (reference sequence). The CDR3 spans 13 residues. Trimming removed 7 bases at V and 8 bases at J, with 16 bases between. The DNA for the CDR3 is TGTGCCAGCCATGCCCTGGGGGGCGATGAGCAGTTCTTC. It is translated as CASHALGGDEQFF. The entire variable domain, with the rest obtained from reference TRBV5-4 and TRBJ2-1, is as follows: ETGVTQSPTHLIKTRGQQVTLRCSSQSGHNTVSWYQQALGQGPQFIFQYYREEENGRGNFPPRFSGLQFPNYSSELNVNALELDDSALYLCASHALGGDEQFFGPGTRLTVL.

This clonotype was seen ten or more times. The chain has TRBV7-2 and TRBJ2-6, with TRBD1 matching over 10 bases. From germline, CDR1 is SGHTA and CDR2 FQGNSA. This CDR3 is 19 amino acids long. Trimming took 2 bases from V and 3 from J; bases not matched to a gene: 10. The CDR3 is CASSLSQTGGIFGANVLTF. Written as DNA, the CDR3 is TGTGCCAGCAGCTTATCCCAGACAGGGGGCATTTTTGGGGCCAACGTCCTGACTTTC.

Ten or more counts support this clonotype. The chain has TRBV5-1 and TRBJ2-1, with 9 nucleotides matching TRBD2. The CDR3 has 16 amino acids. Germline assignment: CDR1 SGHRS and CDR2 YFSETQ. V shed 1 base and J 5 bases; nucleotides not matched to a gene: 7. CDR3 nucleotide sequence: TGCGCCAGCAGCTTGTCTAGCGGGATATCCCACAATGAGCAGTTCTTC. Its protein is CASSLSSGISHNEQFF.

The table lists this clonotype with a few counts. This rearrangement joins TRBV5-1 to TRBJ2-4, with D tentatively TRBD2 (5 bases). CDR1 and CDR2 (germline): SGHRS, YFSETQ. The CDR3 is made up of 13 amino acids. V was cut by 0 bases and J by 9 bases, with 10 bases left in between. CDR3 sequence (DNA): TGCGCCAGCAGCTTGGCCGGGGTTAGCATTCAGTACTTC. This gives the protein CASSLAGVSIQYF.

This clonotype was recorded a few times. This chain joins TRBV10-3 and TRBJ2-3; no clear D. The germline gives CDR1 ENHRY, CDR2 SYGVKD. V lost 10 bases to trimming and J lost 0 bases, with 11 bases between them. CDR3 length equals 13 residues. The chain's CDR3 is CATVGPSTDTQYF. CDR3 coding DNA: TGTGCCACCGTAGGCCCTAGCACAGATACGCAGTATTTT.

There are a few counts of this clonotype. The chain has TRBV20-1 and TRBJ1-5; D call uncertain. In germline, CDR1 is DFQATT, CDR2 SNEGSKA (reference sequence). V was shortened by 5 bases and J by 0 bases, with 14 bases between the two germline ends. The CDR3 is 15 amino acids. CDR3 region: CSAAKDGDSNQPQHF. The DNA of the CDR3 is TGCAGTGCTGCTAAGGACGGGGATAGCAATCAGCCCCAGCATTTT.

The gene calls are TRBV5-1 and TRBJ2-2; 12 bases map to TRBD1. CDR3 size: 21 residues. The V segment lost 0 bases and the J segment 0 bases; nucleotides outside the gene matches: 12. The germline gives CDR1 SGHRS, CDR2 YFSETQ. CDR3 residues: CASSLERRDRGPHANTGELFF. As DNA, the CDR3 is TGCGCCAGCAGCTTGGAGCGTCGGGACAGGGGGCCTCACGCGAACACCGGGGAGCTGTTTTTT.

This clonotype is medium-sized (0.01 to 0.1%) in the sample. This rearrangement joins TRBV12-3 or TRBV12-4 to TRBJ1-1, with D possibly being TRBD1 (5 bases). CDR3 length equals 14 residues. Trimming stripped 8 bases from V and 4 bases from J, with 17 bases between. This CDR3 is CASSQGRASTEAFF. For the CDR3, the DNA is TGTGCCAGCTCCCAGGGCAGGGCGAGCACTGAAGCTTTCTTT.

The V gene is TRBV2, the J gene TRBJ1-1, with D uncertain. The CDR3 consists of 13 residues. Trimming took 2 bases from V and 1 from J, leaving 5 bases between them. Germline V CDR1 and CDR2: SNHLY, FYNNEI. The CDR3 bases are TGTGCCAGCAGTGAATCCGGGAACACTGAAGCTTTCTTT. Its protein product is CASSESGNTEAFF.

This clonotype is medium-sized by share. V and J are TRBV7-8 and TRBJ1-4; D uncertain. V was cut by 6 bases and J by 4 bases, with 18 bases left in between. This CDR3 spans 16 amino acids. Germline CDR1 is SGHVS and CDR2 is FQNEAQ. This chain's CDR3 is CASRLTQSGFNEKLFF. The CDR3, as DNA: TGTGCCAGCAGACTGACCCAATCTGGGTTTAATGAAAAACTGTTTTTT.

This clonotype is medium-sized within its sample. The chain links TRBV2 to TRBJ1-3; D is unresolved. The V end was cut by 3 bases, the J end by 0 bases, with 9 bases between. The CDR3 length is 15 residues. Germline V gives CDR1 SNHLY, CDR2 FYNNEI. In DNA form, the CDR3 reads TGTGCCAGCAGTGATCAGCGGAACTCTGGAAACACCATATATTTT. Its translation is CASSDQRNSGNTIYF.

This clonotype was seen at least ten times. The V gene is TRBV29-1, the J gene TRBJ2-2; a possible D gene is TRBD1 (6 bases). Germline V gene sequence: CDR1 SQVTM, CDR2 ANQGSEA. This CDR3 has 14 amino acids. Trimming removed 4 bases from V and 6 bases from J, with 15 bases in between. The CDR3 coding sequence is TGCAGCGTTGCCCTAGAAACAGGGTCCGGGGAGCTGTTTTTT. It is translated as CSVALETGSGELFF.

This clonotype was detected ten times or more. The rearrangement links TRBV27 to TRBJ2-7; D remains unclear. The CDR3 length is 16 residues. The V and J ends lost 0 bases and 0 bases respectively, with 12 bases between them. Looked up from germline, CDR1 is MNHEY and CDR2 is SMNVEV (reference sequence). CDR3 sequence: CASSLSVGASSYEQYF. CDR3 bases: TGTGCCAGCAGTTTATCAGTAGGCGCAAGCTCCTACGAGCAGTACTTC.

This clonotype ranks as hyperexpanded. The chain is built from TRBV28 and TRBJ1-5, with 7 bases identical to TRBD1. Germline CDR1 MDHEN, CDR2 SYDVKM. The CDR3 extends over 14 amino acids. V dropped 6 bases and J dropped 3; count of bases not matched to a gene: 5. Here the CDR3 DNA reads TGTGCCAGCAGAATTACAGGGGACAATCAGCCCCAGCATTTT. Amino acid sequence: CASRITGDNQPQHF.

This clonotype was seen at least ten times. The genes are TRBV2 and TRBJ2-3, with 8 positions matching TRBD2. The V segment lost 7 bases and the J segment 4 bases; nucleotides outside the gene matches: 13. The CDR3 covers 16 residues. In germline, CDR1 is SNHLY, CDR2 FYNNEI. The CDR3 nucleotides read TGTGCCAGCAACCCTCTGGCGGGAGGATTCGCAGATACGCAGTATTTT. Translated, it gives CASNPLAGGFADTQYF. The entire variable domain, with the rest obtained from reference TRBV2 and TRBJ2-3, is as follows: EPEVTQTPSHQVTQMGQEVILRCVPISNHLYFYWYRQILGQKVEFLVSFYNNEISEKSEIFDDQFSVERPDGSNFTLKIRSTKLEDSAMYFCASNPLAGGFADTQYFGPGTRLTVL.

This clonotype is labeled medium-sized. The J gene is TRBJ1-4, the V gene TRBV6-1; no definite D call. Germline CDR1 is MNHNS and CDR2 is SASEGT. The CDR3 runs 15 residues. Trimming shortened V by 1 base and J by 3 bases, and 9 bases separated the two germline ends. CDR3 coding DNA: TGTGCCAGCAGTGAAGAGCAGCACCCTAATGAAAAACTGTTTTTT. It codes for CASSEEQHPNEKLFF.

The table lists this clonotype with many counts. V is TRBV30 and J is TRBJ2-1; 8 bases fit TRBD2. With 5 bases clipped from V and 3 bases from J, the junction kept 6 bases outside the gene matches. Germline V gene data show CDR1 as GTSNPN and CDR2 as SVGIG (reference sequence). There are 14 residues in the CDR3. The CDR3 DNA sequence: TGTGCCTGGTGTAGCGGGACCCTCTACAATGAGCAGTTCTTC. Translated, it gives CAWCSGTLYNEQFF.

The chain joins TRBV23-1 to TRBJ2-7; TRBD2 is a possible D gene (6 bases). TRBV23-1 is an ORF; its function is uncertain. The V gene lost 0 bases and the J gene lost 0 bases, with 15 bases spanning the gap. CDR3 length: 17 amino acids. The CDR3 reads CASSQSGEAYSSYEQYF. In DNA, the CDR3 is TGCGCCAGCAGTCAATCTGGGGAGGCCTACAGCTCCTACGAGCAGTACTTC.

In its sample, this clonotype is medium-sized. The chain carries TRBV27 and TRBJ2-3, with 7 positions matching TRBD1. The germline CDR1 and CDR2 sequences are MNHEY and SMNVEV (reference sequence). Trimming took 3 bases from V and 2 from J; bases not matched to a gene: 11. CDR3 length: 17 amino acids. CDR3 sequence: CASSFQRTGALTDTQYF. The CDR3 DNA reads as TGTGCCAGCAGTTTCCAACGAACAGGGGCCCTCACAGATACGCAGTATTTT.

This clonotype is termed large. The chain combines TRBV6-6 with TRBJ1-1; D uncertain. V was trimmed by 4 bases and J by 11 bases, leaving 14 bases between them. The CDR3 is 12 amino acids. Germline-derived CDR1 and CDR2 are MNHNY and SVGAGI (reference sequence). Written as DNA, the CDR3 is TGTGCCAGCAGTTTGGACGGAGGTGAGGCTTTCTTT. Its translation: CASSLDGGEAFF.

This clonotype is categorized as medium-sized. J is TRBJ1-1 and V is TRBV7-3; D is unclear. The V gene's germline CDR1 is SGHTA and CDR2 FQGTGA. CDR3 length equals 14 residues. Trimming removed 4 bases from V and 2 bases from J, with 11 bases in between. The CDR3 coding sequence is TGTGCCAGCAGCTCCCGGGCAGATAACACTGAAGCTTTCTTT. Its protein is CASSSRADNTEAFF.

This clonotype qualifies as medium-sized. The J gene is TRBJ2-4, the V gene TRBV5-1; no firm D call. Looked up from germline, CDR1 is SGHRS and CDR2 is YFSETQ. The CDR3 runs to 15 residues. Trimming removed 4 bases from V and 1 base from J, with 12 bases in between. The CDR3 nucleotides are TGCGCCAGCAGCATAGCCCTAGGGGCCAAAAACATTCAGTACTTC. The encoded protein is CASSIALGAKNIQYF.

This clonotype was recorded at least ten times. The V gene is TRBV20-1, the J gene TRBJ2-3, with D tentatively TRBD1 (5 bases). CDR1 is DFQATT, CDR2 SNEGSKA, per germline (reference sequence). Trimming took off 5 bases at V and 2 bases at J, with 11 bases between the two ends. The CDR3 runs to 13 residues. In DNA form, the CDR3 reads TGCAGTGCTGACGGACACCTCACAGATACGCAGTATTTT. Translating it yields CSADGHLTDTQYF.